The entry below describes one TCR beta chain. Only in-frame clones appear in the TCRdb table, and some are missing; sequencing was by immunoSEQ multiplex PCR. The data hold fewer than 200,000 clones, with approximately 79% observed a single time. This sample stems from a study of blood T cell repertoires in COVID-19. CDR1 and CDR2 from the germline V gene are SGHDN and FVKESK. The CDR3 runs to 13 residues. V lost 4 bases and J lost 5, with 8 bases in between. The chain is built from TRBV14 and TRBJ1-4; no clear D. Source material: PBMCs or T cells enriched from blood (not recorded which). The receptor was isolated from a man aged 45-60 years who had recovered from COVID-19. The CDR3 sequence is CASSREANEKLFF. The CDR3 DNA reads TGTGCCAGCAGCCGTGAAGCAAATGAAAAACTGTTTTTT. Full variable domain (rest looked up from reference TRBV14 and TRBJ1-4): EAGVTQFPSHSVIEKGQTVTLRCDPISGHDNLYWYRRVMGKEIKFLLHFVKESKQDESGMPNNRFLAERTGGTYSTLKVQPAELEDSGVYFCASSREANEKLFFGSGTQLSVL.